This T cell receptor (beta chain) was recorded in a study of T cell responses to AZD1222 COVID-19 vaccine. Study-level points and caveats: Only 5 to 7 AZD1222 recipients tested seropositive at baseline.

Data came from immunoSEQ multiplex PCR; TCRdb stores just in-frame clones and leaves some out. This table has some 150,000 clones, 75% to 90% appearing once. V lost 3 bases and J lost 4, with 10 bases in between. The V gene's germline CDR1 is KGHSH and CDR2 LQKENI. The CDR3 has 14 residues. Comment on this clone: Its antigen is not known.

The sample in question was peripheral blood, obtained on day 0 of MenACWY control vaccination. This receptor was taken from an adult in good health. The rearrangement joins TRBV18 to TRBJ1-5; D not resolved. CDR3 residues: CASSPTARNQPQHF. The CDR3 DNA reads TGTGCCAGCTCACCCACCGCTAGGAATCAGCCCCAGCATTTT.